Shown below are 6 T cell receptor beta chains from a single sample sequenced in a study of beta chain features in type 1 diabetes (dated by TCRdb to 2017 to 2018). The library was generated by the immunoSEQ multiplex PCR assay. The entire amount of isolated RNA was reverse transcribed using the High Capacity cDNA Reverse Transcription Kit, so the sequenced TCRB transcripts were expressed ones. TCRdb carries this immuneACCESS record with in-frame sequences only. Its versions omit some clonotypes, under half of them owing to an unresolved V gene in the studies checked, with the rest unexplained. The sample data list 300,000 to 350,000 clones, and 8% of these were observed just once. The ten largest clones represent under 0.5% of the sample. Sequencing used central memory CD4+ T cells from blood. Receptors were obtained from a woman between 18 and 29 years old in good health.

This clone was counted a few times. This chain uses TRBV4-1 with TRBJ1-2; 7 positions match TRBD1. The CDR3 length is 16 residues. V lost 2 bases, J lost 7 bases, and 13 bases stayed unmatched. Per the germline V gene, CDR1 is MGHRA and CDR2 is YSYEKL. The CDR3 sequence is CASSQQPTGALGGYTF. The CDR3 nucleotides read TGCGCCAGCAGCCAACAACCAACAGGGGCTCTCGGTGGCTACACCTTC.

In its sample, this clone was seen a few times. The V gene is TRBV7-3, the J gene TRBJ2-7; D is uncertain. Germline V gene sequence: CDR1 SGHTA, CDR2 FQGTGA. The CDR3 runs 15 residues. V was trimmed by 4 bases and J by 2 bases, leaving 15 bases between them. The CDR3 sequence: CASSSPGREAYEQYF. The CDR3 nucleotides are TGTGCCAGCAGCTCCCCCGGTAGGGAAGCCTACGAGCAGTACTTC.

V and J are TRBV10-3 and TRBJ1-2; 7 nucleotides agree with TRBD1. The germline gives CDR1 ENHRY, CDR2 SYGVKD. The CDR3 sequence is 13 residues long. Germline trimming cut 5 bases from V and 4 bases from J; bases unmatched to any gene: 4. The DNA for the CDR3 is TGTGCCATCAGTACAGGGGATGCCTATGGCTACACCTTC. Amino acid sequence: CAISTGDAYGYTF.

Many counts were recorded for this clone. Other DNA sequences within the sample encode an identical CDR3. CDR3 protein: CASSPPSGYNEQFF. The CDR3 nucleotides read TGTGCCAGCTCACCACCGTCAGGCTACAATGAGCAGTTCTTC. This chain joins TRBV18 and TRBJ2-1, with unresolved D. The germline V gene has CDR1 KGHSH and CDR2 LQKENI. Trimming removed 0 bases at V and 3 bases at J, with 6 bases between. This CDR3 spans 14 amino acids. Variable domain in full (rest from reference TRBV18 and TRBJ2-1): NAGVMQNPRHLVRRRGQEARLRCSPMKGHSHVYWYRQLPEEGLKFMVYLQKENIIDESGMPKERFSAEFPKEGPSILRIQQVVRGDSAAYFCASSPPSGYNEQFFGPGTRLTVL.

This clone has more than one count but fewer than ten. The genes are TRBV7-2 and TRBJ2-1, with 7 bases that match TRBD2. Germline CDR1 reads SGHTA; CDR2 reads FQGNSA. Germline trimming cut 1 base from V and 7 bases from J; bases unmatched to any gene: 7. This CDR3 spans 15 amino acids. The CDR3 DNA is TGTGCCAGCAGCTTAGGTGGCGGGAGTGTGAATGAGCAGTTCTTC. This codes for CASSLGGGSVNEQFF.

This clone has more than one count but fewer than ten. The rearrangement links TRBV18 to TRBJ2-7; D tentatively reads TRBD1 or TRBD2 (6 bases each). This CDR3 has 13 amino acids. CDR1 KGHSH and CDR2 LQKENI come from the germline V gene. V lost 6 bases, J lost 11 bases, and 20 bases lay in between. CDR3: CASSPGPTGTEYF. DNA for the CDR3: TGTGCCAGCTCCCCGGGCCCTACAGGGACTGAGTACTTC.